This T cell receptor beta chain was identified in a study of T cells in Graves' hyperthyroidism and ophthalmopathy. Overall study results and limits: The model predicted ophthalmopathy a median around 6 months before onset. Most thyroid-expanded clonotypes above 0.001 were also found in blood.

Amplified TCR beta CDR3 regions came from RNA transcripts. Researchers ran a first-round RT-PCR on the TCR CDR3 using the HTBI primer set. TCRdb re-called the multiplex PCR reads through MiXCR, storing one row per CDR3 protein. Of roughly 710,000 distinct CDR3 sequences detected, 30% to 40% appear once; the ten largest clones hold roughly 30%. Patients aged 18 to 65 with hyperthyroidism were newly diagnosed, with duration under 2 months. Diagnosis rested on symptoms, serum thyroxine and TRAb, thyroid ultrasound, and orbital computed tomography. This clonotype was counted ten times or more. Its target is unknown. This receptor was taken from a woman between 40 and 55 years old with Graves' hyperthyroidism. Sequenced: blood.

CDR3 in DNA: TGTGCCAGCAGTCCATTGGTACAAGAGACCCAGTACTTC. As protein: CASSPLVQETQYF. This chain joins TRBV6-5 and TRBJ2-5; unclear D gene. The germline V gene encodes CDR1 MNHEY and CDR2 SVGAGI. The CDR3 is 13 amino acids. V lost 5 bases to trimming and J lost 2 bases, with 9 bases between them.